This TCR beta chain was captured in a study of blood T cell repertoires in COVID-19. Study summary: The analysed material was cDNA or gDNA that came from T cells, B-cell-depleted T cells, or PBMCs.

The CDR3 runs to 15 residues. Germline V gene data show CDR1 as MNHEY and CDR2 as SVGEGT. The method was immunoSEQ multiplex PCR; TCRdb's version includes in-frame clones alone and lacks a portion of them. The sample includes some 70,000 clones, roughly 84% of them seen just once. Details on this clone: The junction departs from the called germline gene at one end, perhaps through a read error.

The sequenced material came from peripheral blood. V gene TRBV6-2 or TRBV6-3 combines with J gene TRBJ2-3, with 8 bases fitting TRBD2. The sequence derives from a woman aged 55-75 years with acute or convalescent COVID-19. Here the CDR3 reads CASSYSTSDTDTQYF. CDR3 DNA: TGTGCCAGCAGCTACTCGACTAGCGATACAGATACGCAGTATTTT.